This T cell receptor beta chain was documented in a study of OX40 agonist ivuxolimab in advanced cancers. With 0 bases clipped from V and 3 bases from J, the junction kept 6 bases outside the gene matches. The CDR3 runs to 17 residues. Germline CDR1 reads SGHRS; CDR2 reads YFSETQ. Profiled with immunoSEQ multiplex PCR; TCRdb holds only in-frame clones, not every one. This sample has tens of thousands of clones, with roughly 81% found just once. The J gene is TRBJ2-6, the V gene TRBV5-1; 7 bases line up with TRBD1. The clonotype originates from an adult with an advanced solid tumor such as melanoma, head and neck, liver or kidney cancer. This material consisted of CD4+ or CD8+ T cells sorted from blood, taken in a trial of the OX40 agonist ivuxolimab. Here the CDR3 DNA reads TGCGCCAGCAGCTTGGCGGCAGGGGGTAGTGGGGCCAACGTCCTGACTTTC. Translation: CASSLAAGGSGANVLTF.